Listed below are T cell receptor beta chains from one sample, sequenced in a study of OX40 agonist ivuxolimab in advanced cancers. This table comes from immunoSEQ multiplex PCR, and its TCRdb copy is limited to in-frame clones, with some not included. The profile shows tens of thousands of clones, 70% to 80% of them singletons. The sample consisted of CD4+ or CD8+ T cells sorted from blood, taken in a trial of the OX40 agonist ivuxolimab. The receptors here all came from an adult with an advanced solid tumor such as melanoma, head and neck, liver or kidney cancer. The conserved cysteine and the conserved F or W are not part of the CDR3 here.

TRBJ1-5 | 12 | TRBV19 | ASSIWQGNQPQH
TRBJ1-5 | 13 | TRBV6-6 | AGSDAGASNQPQH
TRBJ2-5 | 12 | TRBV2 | ASQGAGERETQY
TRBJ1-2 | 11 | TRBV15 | ATRGQRNYGYT
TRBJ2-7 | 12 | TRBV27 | ASNPGTRGGEQY
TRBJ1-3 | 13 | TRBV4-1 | ASSQQERSGNTIY
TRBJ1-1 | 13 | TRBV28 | ASSTTGRGNTEAF
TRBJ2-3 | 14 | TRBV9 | ASSSHSGGGTDTQY
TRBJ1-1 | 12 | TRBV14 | ASSQDLRWTEAF
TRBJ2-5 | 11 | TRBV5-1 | ASRTGVQETQY
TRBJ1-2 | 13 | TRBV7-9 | ASSLPFKGNYGYT